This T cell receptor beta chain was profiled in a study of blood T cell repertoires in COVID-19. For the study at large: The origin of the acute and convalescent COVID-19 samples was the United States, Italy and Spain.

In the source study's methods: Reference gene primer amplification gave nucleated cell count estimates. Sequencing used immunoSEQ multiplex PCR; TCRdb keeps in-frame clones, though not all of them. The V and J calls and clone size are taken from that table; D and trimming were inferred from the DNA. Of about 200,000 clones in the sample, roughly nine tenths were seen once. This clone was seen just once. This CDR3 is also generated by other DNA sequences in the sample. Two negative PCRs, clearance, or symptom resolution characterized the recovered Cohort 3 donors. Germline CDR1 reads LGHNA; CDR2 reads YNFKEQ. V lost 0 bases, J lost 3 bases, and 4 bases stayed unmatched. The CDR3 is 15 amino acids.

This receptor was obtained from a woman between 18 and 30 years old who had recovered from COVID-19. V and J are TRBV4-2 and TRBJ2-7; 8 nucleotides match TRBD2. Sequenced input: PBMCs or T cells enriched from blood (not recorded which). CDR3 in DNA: TGTGCCAGCAGCCAAGATCGCGGGGGGAGCTACGAGCAGTACTTC. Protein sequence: CASSQDRGGSYEQYF.